The 12 T cell receptor beta chains below all came from one sample that was sequenced in a study of T cell responses to AZD1222 COVID-19 vaccine. TCRdb keeps only in-frame clones here, not all; method: immunoSEQ multiplex PCR. The sample records roughly 100,000 clones, roughly 82% being singletons. The sample in question was peripheral blood, obtained on day 0 of AZD1222 vaccination. These receptors all stem from an adult in good health.

The V call is TRBV7-2, the J call TRBJ2-1, with D unresolved. CDR3 length: 15 residues. Trimming left V 4 bases short and J 2 bases short, with 12 bases between. Germline loops: CDR1 SGHTA, CDR2 FQGNSA. The CDR3 bases are TGTGCCAGCAGCTATGACTTGGCTACCTACAATGAGCAGTTCTTC. Amino acid sequence: CASSYDLATYNEQFF.

The rearrangement links TRBV5-1 to TRBJ2-1; D gene ambiguous. Germline lookup yields CDR1 SGHRS and CDR2 YFSETQ. The CDR3 is 14 amino acids. V was pared by 1 base and J by 5 bases, with 10 bases between. This CDR3 reads CASSLTYRDNEQFF. In nucleotides, the CDR3 is TGCGCCAGCAGCTTGACCTACAGAGACAATGAGCAGTTCTTC.

The V and J genes are TRBV2 and TRBJ1-2; D is perhaps TRBD1 (6 bases). V dropped 9 bases and J dropped 8 bases, with 19 bases sitting between them. The CDR3 is made up of 13 amino acids. Germline CDR1 reads SNHLY; CDR2 reads FYNNEI. The chain's CDR3 is CARTTGTLRGYTF. CDR3 DNA: TGTGCCAGAACGACCGGGACACTGAGGGGCTACACCTTC. Full variable domain (missing parts from reference TRBV2 and TRBJ1-2): EPEVTQTPSHQVTQMGQEVILRCVPISNHLYFYWYRQILGQKVEFLVSFYNNEISEKSEIFDDQFSVERPDGSNFTLKIRSTKLEDSAMYFCARTTGTLRGYTFGSGTRLTVV.

This clone turned up a few times. This chain uses TRBV19 with TRBJ2-1; 7 bases fit TRBD1. Germline V lookup: CDR1 LNHDA, CDR2 SQIVND (reference sequence). The CDR3 extends over 14 amino acids. Losses at the gene ends were 4 bases for V and 5 bases for J; bases not matched to a gene: 5. CDR3 loop: CASSTWDSDNEQFF. Here the CDR3 DNA reads TGTGCCAGTAGTACCTGGGACAGCGACAATGAGCAGTTCTTC.

CDR3 coding DNA: TGTGCCAGCAGCTTAGCGCTAGGACAGCCCACAGATACGCAGTATTTT. As protein: CASSLALGQPTDTQYF. The chain combines TRBV7-9 with TRBJ2-3, with a weak D call TRBD1 (6 bases). Per the germline V gene, CDR1 is SEHNR and CDR2 is FQNEAQ (reference sequence). The CDR3 loop spans 16 amino acids. Trimming removed 0 bases from V and 2 bases from J, with 12 bases in between.

J is TRBJ2-2 and V is TRBV5-1; D unresolved. Trimming stripped 2 bases from V and 1 base from J, with 3 bases between. The CDR3 is 13 residues long. Germline V lookup: CDR1 SGHRS, CDR2 YFSETQ. The CDR3 bases are TGCGCCAGCAGCTTACAGAACACCGGGGAGCTGTTTTTT. Translation: CASSLQNTGELFF.

The chain recombines TRBV10-3 with TRBJ2-2, with a weak D call TRBD1 (6 bases). The V gene's germline CDR1 is ENHRY and CDR2 SYGVKD. With 5 bases removed from V and 1 base from J, the gap between germline ends came to 11 bases. CDR3 length equals 15 residues. CDR3 nucleotide sequence: TGTGCCATCAGTTCGTCGACAGGGAACACCGGGGAGCTGTTTTTT. Amino acids: CAISSSTGNTGELFF.

The chain couples TRBV19 to TRBJ1-1; 8 bases map to TRBD1. The length of the CDR3 is 15 residues. The V and J ends lost 5 bases and 3 bases, in that order; junction bases with no gene match: 8. The germline V gene encodes CDR1 LNHDA and CDR2 SQIVND (reference sequence). The CDR3 loop reads CASSPWTGQDTEAFF. DNA of the CDR3: TGTGCCAGTAGTCCCTGGACAGGGCAGGACACTGAAGCTTTCTTT.

In this sample, this clone turned up a few times. The chain is built from TRBV6-4 and TRBJ2-2; D may be TRBD1 (6 bases). The CDR3 spans 14 residues. V was trimmed by 6 bases and J by 3 bases, leaving 11 bases between them. Germline V gives CDR1 MRHNA, CDR2 SNTAGT. In DNA, the CDR3 is TGTGCCAGCAGGCTACAGGGTTACACCGGGGAGCTGTTTTTT. This sequence encodes CASRLQGYTGELFF.

The rearrangement uses TRBV5-1 and TRBJ2-2; D possibly matches TRBD1 or TRBD2 (6 bases each). V was clipped by 6 bases and J by 6 bases, with 18 bases between them. Germline V gene lookup returns CDR1 SGHRS and CDR2 YFSETQ. The CDR3 consists of 15 residues. CDR3 nucleotides: TGCGCCAGCACCATCAGGGGAGGTCGTTCCGGGGAGCTGTTTTTT. Its protein is CASTIRGGRSGELFF. The full variable domain, rest sourced from reference TRBV5-1 and TRBJ2-2, is KAGVTQTPRYLIKTRGQQVTLSCSPISGHRSVSWYQQTPGQGLQFLFEYFSETQRNKGNFPGRFSGRQFSNSRSEMNVSTLELGDSALYLCASTIRGGRSGELFFGEGSRLTVL.

The rearrangement uses TRBV5-6 and TRBJ1-6, with D uncertain. V lost 1 base and J 10 bases, leaving 6 bases between the germline ends. Per germline, CDR1 SGHDT and CDR2 YYEEEE. The CDR3 length is 12 residues. CDR3: CASSLTGSPLHF. For the CDR3, the DNA is TGTGCCAGCAGCTTGACGGGGTCACCCCTCCACTTT.

As DNA, the CDR3 is TGTGCCCGACAAATAGTAGGAACTGAAGCTTTCTTT. It yields the protein CARQIVGTEAFF. The chain has TRBV30 and TRBJ1-1; D unclear. The germline V gene encodes CDR1 GTSNPN and CDR2 SVGIG (reference sequence). Trimming stripped 8 bases from V and 5 bases from J, with 15 bases between. There are 12 residues in the CDR3.